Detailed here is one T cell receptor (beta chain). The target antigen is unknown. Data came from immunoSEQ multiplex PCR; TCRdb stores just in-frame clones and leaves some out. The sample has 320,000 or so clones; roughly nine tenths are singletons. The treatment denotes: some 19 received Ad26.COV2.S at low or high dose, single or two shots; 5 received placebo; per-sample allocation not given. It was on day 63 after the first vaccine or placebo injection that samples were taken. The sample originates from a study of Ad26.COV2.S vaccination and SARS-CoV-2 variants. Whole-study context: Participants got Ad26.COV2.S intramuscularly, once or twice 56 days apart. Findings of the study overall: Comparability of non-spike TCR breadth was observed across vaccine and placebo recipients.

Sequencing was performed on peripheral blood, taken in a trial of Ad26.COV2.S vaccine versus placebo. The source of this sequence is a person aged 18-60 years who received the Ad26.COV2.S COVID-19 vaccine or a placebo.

The CDR3 loop reads CASLKGVDEKLFF. CDR3 bases: TGTGCCAGCCTTAAGGGGGTTGATGAAAAACTGTTTTTT. The rearrangement joins TRBV2 to TRBJ1-4; D is perhaps TRBD1 (6 bases). Germline values: CDR1 SNHLY, CDR2 FYNNEI. Between the trimmed V and J ends, which lost 8 bases and 6 bases, there was a span of 13 bases. This CDR3 spans 13 amino acids.